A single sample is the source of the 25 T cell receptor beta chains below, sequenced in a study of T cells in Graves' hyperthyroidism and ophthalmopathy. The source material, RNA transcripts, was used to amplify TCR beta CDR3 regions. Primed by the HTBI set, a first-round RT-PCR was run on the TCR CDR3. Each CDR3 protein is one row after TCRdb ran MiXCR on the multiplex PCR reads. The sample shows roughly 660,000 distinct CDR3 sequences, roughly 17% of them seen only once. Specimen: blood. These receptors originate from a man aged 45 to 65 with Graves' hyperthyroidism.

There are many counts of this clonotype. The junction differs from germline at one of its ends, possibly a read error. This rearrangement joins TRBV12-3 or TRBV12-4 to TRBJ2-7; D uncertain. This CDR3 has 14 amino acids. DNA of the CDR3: TGTGCCAGTAGTTTCAGGACCGCGACCCGGGAGCAGTACTTC. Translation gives CASSFRTATREQYF.

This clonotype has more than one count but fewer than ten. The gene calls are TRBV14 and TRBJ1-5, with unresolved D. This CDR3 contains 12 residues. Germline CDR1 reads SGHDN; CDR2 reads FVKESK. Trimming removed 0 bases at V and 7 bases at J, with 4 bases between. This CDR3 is CASSQDYQPQHF. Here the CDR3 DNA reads TGTGCCAGCAGCCAAGACTACCAGCCCCAGCATTTT.

CDR3 sequence reads: CAWSVRGLNEQFF. CDR3 sequence (DNA): TGTGCCTGGAGTGTACGGGGCTTAAATGAGCAGTTCTTC. The genes are TRBV30 and TRBJ2-1; D could derive from TRBD1 or TRBD2 (5 bases each). This CDR3 has 13 residues. V was shortened by 0 bases and J by 7 bases, with 10 bases between the two germline ends. Germline assignment: CDR1 GTSNPN and CDR2 SVGIG (reference sequence).

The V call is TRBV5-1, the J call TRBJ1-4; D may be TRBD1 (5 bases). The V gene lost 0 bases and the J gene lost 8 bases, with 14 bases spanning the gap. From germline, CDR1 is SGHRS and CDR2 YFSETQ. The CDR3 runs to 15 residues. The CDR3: CASSLGSGAREKLFF. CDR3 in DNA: TGCGCCAGCAGCTTGGGGTCCGGGGCGCGGGAAAAACTGTTTTTT.

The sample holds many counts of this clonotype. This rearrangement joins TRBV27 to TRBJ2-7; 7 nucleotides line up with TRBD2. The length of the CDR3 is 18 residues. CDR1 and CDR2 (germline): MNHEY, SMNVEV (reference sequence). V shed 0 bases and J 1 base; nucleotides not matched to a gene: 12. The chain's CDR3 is CASSLSPSSAGSSYEQYF. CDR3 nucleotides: TGTGCCAGCAGTTTATCTCCCTCCTCAGCGGGAAGTTCCTACGAGCAGTACTTC.

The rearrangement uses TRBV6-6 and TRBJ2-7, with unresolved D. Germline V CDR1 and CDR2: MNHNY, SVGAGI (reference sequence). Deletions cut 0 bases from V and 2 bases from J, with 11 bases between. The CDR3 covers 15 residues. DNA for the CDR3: TGTGCCAGCAGTTACTCGGATAGTTGGGCCTACGAGCAGTACTTC. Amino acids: CASSYSDSWAYEQYF.

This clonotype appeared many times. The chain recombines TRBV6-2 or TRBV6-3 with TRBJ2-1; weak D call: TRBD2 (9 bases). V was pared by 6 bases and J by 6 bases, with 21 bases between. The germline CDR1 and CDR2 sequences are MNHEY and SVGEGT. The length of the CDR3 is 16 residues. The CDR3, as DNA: TGTGCCAGCAGCGAACCAGGGGGCGGGAGGGTCAATGAGCAGTTCTTC. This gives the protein CASSEPGGGRVNEQFF.

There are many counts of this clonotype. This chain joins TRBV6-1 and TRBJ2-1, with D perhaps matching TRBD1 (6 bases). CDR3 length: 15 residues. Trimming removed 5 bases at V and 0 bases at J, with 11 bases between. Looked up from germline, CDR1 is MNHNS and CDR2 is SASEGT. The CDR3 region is CASSQGSSSYNEQFF. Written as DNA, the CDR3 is TGTGCCAGCAGTCAGGGGTCGAGCTCCTACAATGAGCAGTTCTTC.

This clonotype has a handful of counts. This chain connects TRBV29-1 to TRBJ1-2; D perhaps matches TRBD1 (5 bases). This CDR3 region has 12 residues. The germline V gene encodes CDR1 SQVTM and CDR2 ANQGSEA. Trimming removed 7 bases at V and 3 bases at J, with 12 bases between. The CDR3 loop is CSATGGDYGYTF. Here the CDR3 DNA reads TGCAGCGCCACGGGAGGGGACTATGGCTACACCTTC.

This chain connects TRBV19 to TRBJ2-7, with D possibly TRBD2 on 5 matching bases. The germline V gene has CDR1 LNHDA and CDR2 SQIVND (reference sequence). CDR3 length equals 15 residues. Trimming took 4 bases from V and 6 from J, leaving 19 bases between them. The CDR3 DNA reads TGTGCCAGTAGTAGTGAGGAGGTTGGTATCGGCGAGCAGTACTTC. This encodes CASSSEEVGIGEQYF.

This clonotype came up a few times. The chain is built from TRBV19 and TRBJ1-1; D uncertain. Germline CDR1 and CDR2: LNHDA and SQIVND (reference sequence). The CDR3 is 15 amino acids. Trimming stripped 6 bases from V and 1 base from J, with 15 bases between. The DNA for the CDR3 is TGTGCCAGTAGGATACTCGGGTCTCAGAACACTGAAGCTTTCTTT. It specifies CASRILGSQNTEAFF.

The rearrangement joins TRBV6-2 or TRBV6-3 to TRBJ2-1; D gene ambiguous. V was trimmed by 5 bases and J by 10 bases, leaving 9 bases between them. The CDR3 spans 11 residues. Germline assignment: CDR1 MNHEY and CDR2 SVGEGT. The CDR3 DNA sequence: TGTGCCAGCAGTCTCTGGGGAGAGCAGTTCTTC. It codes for CASSLWGEQFF.

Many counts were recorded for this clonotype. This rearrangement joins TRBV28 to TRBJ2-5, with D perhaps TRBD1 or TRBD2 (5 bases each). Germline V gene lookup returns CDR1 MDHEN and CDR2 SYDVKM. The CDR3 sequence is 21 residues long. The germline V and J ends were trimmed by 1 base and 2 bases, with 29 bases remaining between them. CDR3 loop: CASSLSFDMRRRQGVQETQYF. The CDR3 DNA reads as TGTGCCAGCAGTTTATCCTTCGATATGCGCAGACGGCAGGGAGTTCAAGAGACCCAGTACTTC.

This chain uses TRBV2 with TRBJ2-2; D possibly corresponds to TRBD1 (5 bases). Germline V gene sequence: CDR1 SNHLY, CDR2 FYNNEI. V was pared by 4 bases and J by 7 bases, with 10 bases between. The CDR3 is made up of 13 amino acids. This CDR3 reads CASSGRASGELFF. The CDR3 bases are TGTGCCAGCAGTGGCAGGGCGAGCGGGGAGCTGTTTTTT.

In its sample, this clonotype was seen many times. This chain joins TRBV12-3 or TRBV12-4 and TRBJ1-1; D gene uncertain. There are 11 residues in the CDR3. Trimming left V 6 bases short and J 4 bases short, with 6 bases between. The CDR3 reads CASSLGTEAFF. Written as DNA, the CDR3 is TGTGCCAGCAGCTTGGGCACTGAAGCTTTCTTT.

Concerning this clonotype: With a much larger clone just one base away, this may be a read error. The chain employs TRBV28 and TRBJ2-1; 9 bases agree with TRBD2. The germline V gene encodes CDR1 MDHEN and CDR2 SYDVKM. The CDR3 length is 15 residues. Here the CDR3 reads CTSGGGLAGNNEQFF. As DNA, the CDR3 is TGTACCAGCGGCGGAGGGCTAGCGGGAAACAATGAGCAGTTCTTC. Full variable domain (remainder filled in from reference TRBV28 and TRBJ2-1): DVKVTQSSRYLVKRTGEKVFLECVQDMDHENMFWYRQDPGLGLRLIYFSYDVKMKEKGDIPEGYSVSREKKERFSLILESASTNQTSMYLCTSGGGLAGNNEQFFGPGTRLTVL.

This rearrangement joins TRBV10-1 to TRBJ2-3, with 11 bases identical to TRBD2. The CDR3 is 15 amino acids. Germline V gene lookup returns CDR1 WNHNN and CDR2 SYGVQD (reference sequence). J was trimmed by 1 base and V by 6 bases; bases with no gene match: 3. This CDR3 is CASRLAGGGTDTQYF. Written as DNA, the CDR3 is TGCGCCAGCAGGTTAGCGGGAGGGGGCACAGATACGCAGTATTTT.

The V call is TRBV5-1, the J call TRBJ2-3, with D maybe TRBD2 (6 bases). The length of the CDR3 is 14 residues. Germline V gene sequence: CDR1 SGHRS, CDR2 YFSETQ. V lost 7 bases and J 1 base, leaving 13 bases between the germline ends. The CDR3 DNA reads TGCGCCAGCTCCCGGGAGAGGCGCACAGATACGCAGTATTTT. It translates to CASSRERRTDTQYF.

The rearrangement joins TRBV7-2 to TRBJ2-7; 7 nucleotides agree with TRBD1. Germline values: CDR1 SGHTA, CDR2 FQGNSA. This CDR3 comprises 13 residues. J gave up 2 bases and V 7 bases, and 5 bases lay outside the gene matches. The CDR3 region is CASTRQGPYEQYF. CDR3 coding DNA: TGTGCCAGCACCCGACAGGGCCCCTACGAGCAGTACTTC.

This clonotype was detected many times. The CDR3 DNA is TGTGCCACCAGCAGAGTTGGGGGGCGAGAGACCCAGTACTTC. This translates into CATSRVGGRETQYF. The chain combines TRBV15 with TRBJ2-5; D may match TRBD1 or TRBD2 (6 bases each). The germline V gene has CDR1 LNHNV and CDR2 YYDKDF (reference sequence). CDR3 length equals 14 residues. V was clipped by 1 base and J by 4 bases, with 10 bases between them.

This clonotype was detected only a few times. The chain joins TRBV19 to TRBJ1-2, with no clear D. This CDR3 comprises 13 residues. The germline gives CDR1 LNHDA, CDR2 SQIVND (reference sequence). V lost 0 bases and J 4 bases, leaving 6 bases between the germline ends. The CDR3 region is CASSIDKTYGYTF. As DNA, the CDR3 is TGTGCCAGTAGTATAGATAAGACCTATGGCTACACCTTC.

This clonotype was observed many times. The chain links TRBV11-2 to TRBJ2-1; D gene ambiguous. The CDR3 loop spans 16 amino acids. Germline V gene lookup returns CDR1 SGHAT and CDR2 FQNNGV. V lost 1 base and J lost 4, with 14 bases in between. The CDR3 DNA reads TGTGCCAGCAGCTTAGGGCCCGACCCTTTTTACAATGAGCAGTTCTTC. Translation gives CASSLGPDPFYNEQFF.

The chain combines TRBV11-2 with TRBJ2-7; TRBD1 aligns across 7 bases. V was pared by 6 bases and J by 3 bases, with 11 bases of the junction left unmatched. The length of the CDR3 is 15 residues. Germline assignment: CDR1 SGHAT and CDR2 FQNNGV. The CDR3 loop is CASSYTGAGGYEQYF. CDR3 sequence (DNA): TGTGCCAGCAGTTATACCGGGGCAGGGGGCTACGAGCAGTACTTC.

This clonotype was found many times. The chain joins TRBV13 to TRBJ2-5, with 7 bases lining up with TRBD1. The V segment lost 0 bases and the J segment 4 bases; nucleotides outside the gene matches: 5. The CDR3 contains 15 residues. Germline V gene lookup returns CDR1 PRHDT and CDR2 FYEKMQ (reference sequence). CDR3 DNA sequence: TGTGCCAGCAGCTTAGGGAGGGGGCCGGGAGAGACCCAGTACTTC. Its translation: CASSLGRGPGETQYF.

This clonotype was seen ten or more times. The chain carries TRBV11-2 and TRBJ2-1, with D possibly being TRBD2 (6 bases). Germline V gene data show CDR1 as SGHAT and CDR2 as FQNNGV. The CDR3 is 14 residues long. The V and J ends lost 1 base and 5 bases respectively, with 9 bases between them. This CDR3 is CASSLGGLDNEQFF. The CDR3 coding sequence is TGTGCCAGCAGCTTAGGGGGACTCGACAATGAGCAGTTCTTC.